This record concerns one TCR beta chain sequence. The sample is drawn from a study of blood T cell repertoires in COVID-19. Study-wide background: The study drew acute and convalescent COVID-19 samples from the United States, Italy and Spain. From T cells, B-cell-depleted T cells, or PBMCs came the material, which was cDNA or gDNA.

The length of the CDR3 is 11 residues. The ends lost 3 bases at V and 12 bases at J; junction bases unmatched: 5. Germline-derived CDR1 and CDR2 are DFQATT and SNEGSKA (reference sequence). TCRdb's table, derived via immunoSEQ multiplex PCR, lists solely in-frame clones and lacks some. The table records around 200,000 clones, 65% to 90% of them present only once. The TCR was taken from a man aged 50-59 years with acute or convalescent COVID-19. This chain joins TRBV20-1 and TRBJ2-1; 7 bases align to TRBD1. Sequenced material: peripheral blood. The CDR3 coding sequence is TGCAGTGCTAGCCCCAGACAGGGGCAGTTCTTC. This encodes CSASPRQGQFF.